This T cell receptor beta chain originates from a study of PD-L1 blockade in urothelial cancer. Overall study: Atezolizumab 1,200 mg was given intravenously every 3 weeks, starting 2014. Blood analysis was done at 3 weeks (second dose) and 6 weeks after treatment began. There were a median of around 140,000 T cells in blood samples.

Each patient gave between 1 and 8 samples, pretreatment and on-treatment. Assay used: immunoSEQ multiplex PCR; TCRdb lists only in-frame clones, some missing. The sample contains around 120,000 clones, 70% to 85% of which appear only once. The V gene end was trimmed by 2 bases and the J gene end by 5 bases; junction bases not matched to a gene: 13. Germline assignment: CDR1 GTSNPN and CDR2 SVGIG (reference sequence). The CDR3 has 17 amino acids. The chain employs TRBV30 and TRBJ2-5, with 11 bases identical to TRBD2. This clonotype was sampled from a man aged 45-65 years with urothelial cancer. The sample in question was PBMCs, obtained around atezolizumab (anti-PD-L1) treatment. CDR3 residues: CAWSPFMPGLAVETQYF. The CDR3 DNA reads as TGTGCCTGGAGTCCCTTCATGCCGGGACTAGCGGTTGAGACCCAGTACTTC. The full variable domain, with the rest looked up from reference TRBV30 and TRBJ2-5, is SQTIHQWPATLVQPVGSPLSLECTVEGTSNPNLYWYRQAAGRGLQLLFYSVGIGQISSEVPQNLSASRPQDRQFILSSKKLLLSDSGFYLCAWSPFMPGLAVETQYFGPGTRLLVL.